This T cell receptor (beta chain) was identified during a study of cytomegalovirus exposure and HLA in healthy donors. Overall study results and limits: Among donors in an Asian-associated ancestry cluster, a later analysis reportedly found fewer N-insertions than the roughly 610-donor mean.

For this clone: Antigen unknown.

Germline CDR1 and CDR2: LNHDA and SQIVND (reference sequence). The junction had 9 bases not matched to a gene; V was cut back by 2 bases and J by 4 bases. This CDR3 contains 17 residues. Healthy bone marrow donors supplied every sample. The PCR ran on 60 Vbeta and 13 Jbeta primers. This table comes from immunoSEQ multiplex PCR, and its TCRdb copy is limited to in-frame clones, with some not included. The sample lists some 150,000 clones, more than 70% seen once, with about 5% in the top ten. This chain joins TRBV19 and TRBJ2-5; 11 positions match TRBD1. Sequenced: PBMCs. The receptor comes from a woman in her 50s in good health and CMV-seropositive. CDR3 DNA: TGTGCCAGTAGTATACCCAGGACAGGGGGCGCGGGAGAGACCCAGTACTTC. Translated, it gives CASSIPRTGGAGETQYF.